This T cell receptor beta chain was retrieved from a study of long-term antiretroviral therapy in people with HIV. Version v3.0 of the immunoSEQ assay ran at survey level. Profiled with immunoSEQ multiplex PCR; TCRdb holds only in-frame clones, not every one. The sample shows about 27,000 clones, about four fifths of them seen only once. Unmatched junction bases numbered 7, after V lost 0 bases and J lost 5 bases. This CDR3 spans 16 amino acids. CDR1 is GTSNPN and CDR2 is SVGIG in the germline V gene (reference sequence). About this clone itself: Antigen specificity is unknown.

Study-wide results and caveats: HIV repertoires had narrower CDR3 length ranges than controls.

Sample: unsorted PBMCs, taken 3 years after starting antiretroviral therapy. The genes are TRBV30 and TRBJ2-1; 10 bases fit TRBD2. This sequence originates from a man aged 40-49 years with HIV. In DNA, the CDR3 is TGTGCCTGGAGTGTAACCCGGACTAGCGGTCACAATGAGCAGTTCTTC. Amino acid sequence: CAWSVTRTSGHNEQFF.